This T cell receptor (beta chain) was sequenced for a study of T cell responses to AZD1222 COVID-19 vaccine. Overall study findings and caveats: Among those given AZD1222, only 5 to 7 were seropositive at baseline. Every sample of the repertoires postdated the peak T cell response. Vaccine-related CD4 TCRs covered spike, predominating at 160-218 and 743-854. Increases in Spike-specific TCR breadth and depth were seen after two AZD1222 doses.

Of note for this clone: Its antigen is currently unknown.

The assay was immunoSEQ multiplex PCR, and TCRdb's table has in-frame clones only and misses some. The table lists around 99,000 clones, 75% to 95% of them singletons. The ends lost 5 bases at V and 0 bases at J; junction bases unmatched: 9. Germline V gene data show CDR1 as GTSNPN and CDR2 as SVGIG (reference sequence). This CDR3 comprises 15 residues. V is TRBV30 and J is TRBJ1-1; the match to TRBD1 covers 7 bases. The origin of this receptor is an adult who received the AZD1222 COVID-19 vaccine. The source material was peripheral blood, sampled 28 days after the second AZD1222 dose. The CDR3 DNA sequence: TGTGCCTGGGTGGGAAGGGGGCGTATGAACACTGAAGCTTTCTTT. It is translated as CAWVGRGRMNTEAFF.